This T cell receptor (beta chain) is from a study of regulatory T cells in long-lasting Graves disease. Time point in this sample: persistent/refractory GD, antithyroid drugs over 5 years with positive TRAb. RNA extracted from PBMCs served as the sequencing template. Libraries of TCR beta came from iRepertoire HTBI primers plus Arm-PCR of CDR3 regions. One entry per CDR3 protein, called by TCRdb with MiXCR from the multiplex PCR reads. The sample carries fewer than 400,000 distinct CDR3 sequences, about a fifth recorded once. This clonotype has more than one count but fewer than ten. The material was peripheral blood mononuclear cells (PBMCs), obtained when the disease was refractory, from a patient treated with antithyroid drugs. The source is a female donor with Graves disease.

This CDR3 reads CASSFPGGMNTGELFF. The CDR3 DNA reads as TGTGCCAGTAGTTTCCCGGGGGGGATGAACACCGGGGAGCTGTTTTTT. The J gene is TRBJ2-2, the V gene TRBV19, with TRBD2 matching 8 bases. V lost 5 bases to trimming and J lost 1 base; unmatched junction nucleotides: 6. Germline V CDR1 and CDR2: LNHDA, SQIVND (reference sequence). CDR3 length: 16 residues.